This is a list of T cell receptor beta chains from one sample in a study of blood T cells in healthy people across ages. In TCRdb, the 5' RACE reads were re-called with MiXCR into one record per CDR3 protein. The sample has around 1.5 million distinct CDR3 sequences; roughly 45% are singletons. The sample comprised blood. These receptors all stem from a woman under 30 in good health. CDR3s include the opening cysteine and the closing phenylalanine or tryptophan. The D gene is left open where the match is weak. The listing skips clone size in some rows; elsewhere it reads once, few, many or a size class.

V,J,size,D,CDR3,DNA
TRBV12-3/TRBV12-4,TRBJ1-5,.,TRBD1,CASSSRGQGAFQPQHF,TGTGCCAGCAGTTCCCGCGGACAGGGGGCTTTTCAGCCCCAGCATTTT
TRBV5-1,TRBJ2-2,.,TRBD2,CASSSPNAEISGRVNGELFF,TGCGCCAGCAGCTCACCCAACGCTGAGATTAGCGGGAGGGTCAACGGGGAGCTGTTTTTT
TRBV6-5,TRBJ1-6,.,.,CASSYLAGRVRDIPLHF,TGTGCCAGCAGTTACTTGGCCGGCAGAGTTCGGGACATCCCCCTCCACTTT
TRBV12-3/TRBV12-4,TRBJ2-7,.,.,CASSFIPYEQYF,TGTGCCAGCAGTTTTATCCCCTACGAGCAGTACTTC
TRBV5-5,TRBJ2-2,.,.,CASSLVGYRGLTGELFF,TGTGCCAGCAGCTTGGTTGGTTATCGCGGCCTCACCGGGGAGCTGTTTTTT
TRBV18,TRBJ2-7,many,.,CASSPPGSSYEQYF,TGTGCCAGCAGCCCTCCGGGGAGCTCCTACGAGCAGTACTTC
TRBV5-5,TRBJ1-1,few,.,CASSLAPANTEAFF,TGTGCCAGCAGCTTAGCTCCAGCGAACACTGAAGCTTTCTTT
TRBV7-9,TRBJ2-1,once,.,CASSLGPLSIHNEQFF,TGTGCCAGCAGCTTAGGGCCCCTCAGCATCCACAATGAGCAGTTCTTC
TRBV27,TRBJ2-7,.,TRBD1,CASSLSGTDKIYEQYF,TGTGCCAGCAGTTTATCGGGGACAGACAAAATCTACGAGCAGTACTTC
TRBV12-3/TRBV12-4,TRBJ2-7,.,.,CASSAKTSNEQYF,TGTGCCAGCAGTGCGAAAACTAGCAACGAGCAGTACTTC
TRBV20-1,TRBJ1-2,once,.,CSASRREGYTF,TGCAGTGCTAGTCGGCGGGAGGGCTACACCTTC
TRBV20-1,TRBJ2-5,.,.,CSARSRTDPGEETQYF,TGCAGTGCTAGATCCCGGACCGACCCGGGGGAAGAGACCCAGTACTTC
TRBV10-3,TRBJ2-4,.,.,CAISESVELKTLYF,TGTGCCATCAGTGAGTCGGTTGAACTGAAGACCCTGTACTTC
TRBV6-2/TRBV6-3,TRBJ2-7,few,TRBD1,CASTWDSYMGEQYF,TGTGCCAGCACCTGGGACAGTTACATGGGCGAGCAGTACTTC